The 20 T cell receptor beta chains below were found in one sample sequenced in a study of T cell repertoires in cytomegalovirus infection. Their target antigens are unknown. Each CDR3 protein is one row after TCRdb ran MiXCR on the reads. In the table there are fewer than 900,000 distinct CDR3 sequences, about 29% of which are singletons. This specimen was cultured CD8+ T cells from PBMCs, taken from culture after CMV antigen stimulation. These receptors were taken from a human donor in good health (CMV status not recorded). Some clones in this sample may be carry-over from other donors' samples.

The chain carries TRBV5-6 and TRBJ2-5; D possibly uses TRBD1 or TRBD2 (5 bases each). This CDR3 has 14 amino acids. Deletions cut 0 bases from V and 6 bases from J, with 12 bases between. Germline V gives CDR1 SGHDT, CDR2 YYEEEE. The chain's CDR3 is CASSLGYGAKTQYF. CDR3 sequence (DNA): TGTGCCAGCAGCTTGGGGTACGGGGCGAAGACCCAGTACTTC.

The CDR3 protein is CASSARLANTGELFF. In DNA, the CDR3 is TGTGCCAGCAGTGCTAGGCTAGCGAACACCGGGGAGCTGTTTTTT. The rearrangement uses TRBV6-1 and TRBJ2-2; no clear D. CDR1 and CDR2 (germline): MNHNS, SASEGT. Trimming cost V 4 bases and J 0 bases, with 9 bases left between them. CDR3 length: 15 residues.

This clonotype occurred once. The genes are TRBV20-1 and TRBJ2-1; D might be TRBD1 or TRBD2, each matching 5 bases. There are 16 residues in the CDR3. V shed 1 base and J shed 6 bases, with 19 bases lying between them. The V gene's germline CDR1 is DFQATT and CDR2 SNEGSKA (reference sequence). CDR3 DNA sequence: TGCAGTGCTAGAGCCACCGGACACCGGAGGCTCAATGAGCAGTTCTTC. Amino acid sequence: CSARATGHRRLNEQFF.

In its sample, this clonotype was seen a few times. The J gene is TRBJ2-7, the V gene TRBV5-1; TRBD1 matches 8 bases. Germline CDR1 SGHRS, CDR2 YFSETQ. V gave up 4 bases and J gave up 2 bases; unmatched junction bases: 5. The CDR3 is made up of 14 amino acids. The CDR3: CASSVRTGTYEQYF. CDR3 coding DNA: TGCGCCAGCAGCGTACGGACAGGGACCTACGAGCAGTACTTC.

The chain has TRBV27 and TRBJ2-7; weak D call: TRBD1 (6 bases). V was cut by 3 bases and J by 0 bases, with 12 bases left in between. The CDR3 contains 15 residues. Germline CDR1 reads MNHEY; CDR2 reads SMNVEV (reference sequence). CDR3 residues: CASSFGSDSSYEQYF. DNA of the CDR3: TGTGCCAGCAGTTTTGGGTCGGACAGCTCCTACGAGCAGTACTTC.

This clonotype appeared once. A read error may account for a junction end that differs from germline. The chain employs TRBV19 and TRBJ1-1; D is undetermined. The CDR3 length is 14 residues. Looked up from germline, CDR1 is LNHDA and CDR2 is SQIVND (reference sequence). The CDR3 DNA reads as TGTGTCAGTAGCCGAATTTCTGTCAACACTGAAGCTTTCTTT. Its protein is CVSSRISVNTEAFF.

The rearrangement uses TRBV7-8 and TRBJ2-7; the match to TRBD1 covers 7 bases. The length of the CDR3 is 11 residues. Germline CDR1 SGHVS, CDR2 FQNEAQ. The J segment lost 10 bases and the V segment lost 8 bases, leaving 8 bases of the junction unmatched. The CDR3 is CASGGQIIQYV. The CDR3 DNA is TGTGCCAGCGGGGGACAGATCATTCAGTACGTC.

This clonotype was recorded a few times. The V call is TRBV2, the J call TRBJ2-7, with D unresolved. CDR1 SNHLY and CDR2 FYNNEI come from the germline V gene. This CDR3 region has 11 residues. V was shortened by 10 bases and J by 6 bases, with 13 bases between the two germline ends. Here the CDR3 reads CATPVGSEQYF. Here the CDR3 DNA reads TGTGCCACCCCGGTGGGTTCCGAGCAGTACTTC.

The rearrangement links TRBV11-3 to TRBJ2-1; weak D call: TRBD2 (5 bases). V lost 5 bases to trimming and J lost 7 bases, with 15 bases between them. Germline CDR1 SGHNT, CDR2 YENEEA. This CDR3 comprises 14 residues. The CDR3 sequence is CASSLAWGPNEQFF. The CDR3 coding sequence is TGTGCCAGCAGCCTAGCATGGGGTCCGAATGAGCAGTTCTTC.

This sequence joins TRBV7-9 and TRBJ2-3, with 9 nucleotides matching TRBD1. Germline values: CDR1 SEHNR, CDR2 FQNEAQ (reference sequence). V was clipped by 5 bases and J by 0 bases; unmatched bases: 12. The CDR3 length is 18 residues. The CDR3 coding sequence is TGTGCCAGCAGCGGAACCGGGACAGGGATTGTGAGCACAGATACGCAGTATTTT. Residues: CASSGTGTGIVSTDTQYF.

A note on this clonotype: With a much larger clone just one base away, this may be a read error. This rearrangement joins TRBV7-2 to TRBJ1-5; D may be TRBD1 (5 bases). The CDR3 is 15 amino acids. Germline V gives CDR1 SGHTA, CDR2 FQGNSA. V dropped 8 bases and J dropped 5 bases, with 19 bases sitting between them. DNA for the CDR3: TGTGCCAGCCCTAGTTCGGGACGGAGCTATCAGCCCCAGCATTTT. Its protein is CASPSSGRSYQPQHF.

This sequence joins TRBV2 and TRBJ1-5, with a weak D call TRBD1 (6 bases). Trimming pared 7 bases from V and 4 bases from J, leaving 20 bases between. Germline V CDR1 and CDR2: SNHLY, FYNNEI. The CDR3 contains 16 residues. The CDR3 nucleotides read TGTGCCAGCAACGAGGTTGGGGGCTCGGTAAATCAGCCCCAGCATTTT. This codes for CASNEVGGSVNQPQHF.

The chain recombines TRBV5-6 with TRBJ1-1, with TRBD1 as a possible D gene (6 bases). This CDR3 spans 11 amino acids. The germline CDR1 and CDR2 sequences are SGHDT and YYEEEE. Trimming removed 4 bases from V and 11 bases from J, with 12 bases in between. In DNA form, the CDR3 reads TGTGCCAGCAGCGCCTCAGGGGAGGCTTTCTTT. It is translated as CASSASGEAFF.

This clonotype was recorded a few times. The chain uses TRBV7-9 and TRBJ2-5, with 11 nucleotides matching TRBD1. Trimming at V came to 5 bases and at J to 3 bases, leaving 5 bases not matched to a gene. The CDR3 extends over 15 amino acids. The germline V gene encodes CDR1 SEHNR and CDR2 FQNEAQ (reference sequence). CDR3: CASSRTGGAEETQYF. CDR3 DNA sequence: TGTGCCAGCAGCCGGACAGGGGGCGCGGAAGAGACCCAGTACTTC.

This rearrangement joins TRBV6-2 or TRBV6-3 to TRBJ1-6; D is undetermined. The CDR3 sequence is 15 residues long. V was shortened by 6 bases and J by 7 bases, with 16 bases between the two germline ends. Germline CDR1 and CDR2: MNHEY and SVGEGT. This chain's CDR3 is CASSPGEGRNSPLHF. The DNA of the CDR3 is TGTGCCAGCAGCCCGGGTGAGGGTCGGAATTCACCCCTCCACTTT.

This clonotype was counted only a few times. The V gene is TRBV7-8, the J gene TRBJ1-5; no reliable D call. Trimming took 5 bases from V and 5 from J, leaving 13 bases between them. Germline CDR1 and CDR2: SGHVS and FQNEAQ. This CDR3 has 14 amino acids. The CDR3 reads CASSNKGTDQPQHF. The CDR3 nucleotides read TGTGCCAGCAGCAATAAAGGTACAGATCAGCCCCAGCATTTT.

The table lists this clonotype with a few counts. The CDR3 is CASSGWYEQYF. The CDR3 DNA sequence: TGTGCCAGCAGTGGGTGGTACGAGCAGTACTTC. The chain joins TRBV6-4 to TRBJ2-7, with D unresolved. Germline CDR1 MRHNA, CDR2 SNTAGT. The CDR3 runs 11 residues. V lost 4 bases and J lost 4, with 5 bases in between.

This clonotype was found a few times. The rearrangement joins TRBV7-9 to TRBJ2-3, with D perhaps TRBD2 (7 bases). CDR3 length: 15 residues. Germline assignment: CDR1 SEHNR and CDR2 FQNEAQ (reference sequence). With 1 base removed from V and 4 bases from J, the gap between germline ends came to 12 bases. CDR3 in DNA: TGTGCCAGCAGCTTAGATCGGCGGGGGCCAGATACGCAGTATTTT. Translating gives CASSLDRRGPDTQYF. The full variable domain, completed using reference TRBV7-9 and TRBJ2-3, is DTGVSQNPRHKITKRGQNVTFRCDPISEHNRLYWYRQTLGQGPEFLTYFQNEAQLEKSRLLSDRFSAERPKGSFSTLEIQRTEQGDSAMYLCASSLDRRGPDTQYFGPGTRLTVL.

V is TRBV7-9 and J is TRBJ2-7; the match to TRBD1 covers 7 bases. Germline V lookup: CDR1 SEHNR, CDR2 FQNEAQ (reference sequence). The V segment lost 5 bases and the J segment 6 bases; nucleotides outside the gene matches: 4. This CDR3 contains 12 residues. In DNA, the CDR3 is TGTGCCAGCAGCAGAAACAGGGGCGAGCAGTACGTC. This gives the protein CASSRNRGEQYV.

In this sample, this clonotype turned up many times. The chain has TRBV7-9 and TRBJ2-3; 7 nucleotides match TRBD1. Germline CDR1 SEHNR, CDR2 FQNEAQ (reference sequence). CDR3 size: 14 residues. J was trimmed by 4 bases and V by 2 bases; bases with no gene match: 3. CDR3 in amino acids: CASSLLQGADTQYF. CDR3 DNA: TGTGCCAGCAGCTTACTTCAGGGGGCAGATACGCAGTATTTT.